A single sample gave rise to the 21 T cell receptor beta chains below, sequenced in a study of T cell responses to AZD1222 COVID-19 vaccine. Here immunoSEQ multiplex PCR was the method, and the copy in TCRdb shows in-frame clones only, minus some. This sample yields about 210,000 clones, of which 85% to 95% are seen a single time; approximately 1.4% belongs to the top ten. The sequences come from peripheral blood, collected on day 0 of AZD1222 vaccination. The origin of the receptors is an adult in good health.

CDR3 sequence (DNA): TGTGCCAGCAGCGCAACAGGGTTAAGCAATCAGCCCCAGCATTTT. Its protein is CASSATGLSNQPQHF. V is TRBV7-2 and J is TRBJ1-5; D is perhaps TRBD1 (6 bases). Germline assignment: CDR1 SGHTA and CDR2 FQGNSA. This CDR3 spans 15 amino acids. Trimming stripped 5 bases from V and 1 base from J, with 12 bases between. The variable domain in full, with the rest retrieved from reference TRBV7-2 and TRBJ1-5, is GAGVSQSPSNKVTEKGKDVELRCDPISGHTALYWYRQSLGQGLEFLIYFQGNSAPDKSGLPSDRFSAERTGGSVSTLTIQRTQQEDSAVYLCASSATGLSNQPQHFGDGTRLSIL.

The J gene is TRBJ2-1, the V gene TRBV15; maybe TRBD2 (6 bases). V lost 1 base and J lost 5, with 15 bases in between. Germline V CDR1 and CDR2: LNHNV, YYDKDF (reference sequence). The CDR3 is 16 amino acids. CDR3 DNA sequence: TGTGCCACCAGCAGAGGACTCGGGGGACCTAACAATGAGCAGTTCTTC. It yields the protein CATSRGLGGPNNEQFF. Based on the CDR3 plus reference TRBV15 and TRBJ2-1, the full variable domain is DAMVIQNPRYQVTQFGKPVTLSCSQTLNHNVMYWYQQKSSQAPKLLFHYYDKDFNNEADTPDNFQSRRPNTSFCFLDIRSPGLGDTAMYLCATSRGLGGPNNEQFFGPGTRLTVL.

This chain links TRBV7-9 with TRBJ2-1; no firm D call. CDR1 SEHNR and CDR2 FQNEAQ come from the germline V gene (reference sequence). The CDR3 loop spans 11 amino acids. Trimming took off 8 bases at V and 7 bases at J, with 9 bases between the two ends. CDR3 nucleotides: TGTGCCAGCTCAAGGGCTAATGAGCAGTTCTTC. This codes for CASSRANEQFF.

This sequence joins TRBV5-1 and TRBJ1-1, with a possible D match to TRBD1 (5 bases). The V gene lost 3 bases and the J gene lost 0 bases, with 18 bases spanning the gap. The CDR3 consists of 17 residues. Germline CDR1 SGHRS, CDR2 YFSETQ. The CDR3 is CASSWDVQGRVNTEAFF. The CDR3 region has the DNA TGCGCCAGCAGCTGGGACGTCCAGGGTCGGGTGAACACTGAAGCTTTCTTT.

The rearrangement links TRBV3-1 (or the pseudogene TRBV3-2) to TRBJ1-2; possible D gene TRBD1, 5 bases. This CDR3 spans 13 amino acids. V was shortened by 0 bases and J by 7 bases, with 9 bases between the two germline ends. Germline CDR1 and CDR2: LGHDT and YNNKEL (reference sequence). The CDR3 sequence: CASSQDRGSGYTF. In DNA, the CDR3 is TGTGCCAGCAGCCAAGATAGGGGTTCTGGCTACACCTTC.

The chain carries TRBV19 and TRBJ1-6; D not certain. The CDR3 is made up of 16 amino acids. Looked up from germline, CDR1 is LNHDA and CDR2 is SQIVND (reference sequence). V lost 3 bases, J lost 1 base, and 10 bases lay in between. The CDR3 loop is CASSIFRNSYNSPLHF. CDR3 nucleotides: TGTGCCAGTAGTATCTTTCGGAATTCCTATAATTCACCCCTCCACTTT.

The table lists this clone with a count of one. The V gene is TRBV12-3 or TRBV12-4, the J gene TRBJ1-2; D unresolved. The CDR3 covers 13 residues. Trimming took off 7 bases at V and 5 bases at J, with 14 bases between the two ends. CDR3 sequence (DNA): TGTGCCAGCACCCAAGGACTGCCATATGGCTACACCTTC. It codes for CASTQGLPYGYTF.

This chain links TRBV7-9 with TRBJ2-7; 9 bases are shared with TRBD2. After removal of 3 bases from V and 5 bases from J, the junction contained 8 bases not matched to a gene. Germline CDR1 and CDR2: SEHNR and FQNEAQ (reference sequence). This CDR3 is 15 amino acids long. CDR3 in amino acids: CASSFPGTSSHEQYF. For the CDR3, the DNA is TGTGCCAGCAGCTTTCCCGGGACTAGCAGCCACGAGCAGTACTTC.

CDR3 sequence (DNA): TGCGCCAGCAGCTTGAACCGCAGGGGAGGTGAAGCTTTCTTT. Amino acid sequence: CASSLNRRGGEAFF. This rearrangement joins TRBV5-1 to TRBJ1-1; a weak D match, TRBD1 (6 bases). The V end lost 1 base, the J end lost 7 bases, and 14 bases lay between the germline ends. The V gene's germline CDR1 is SGHRS and CDR2 YFSETQ. The CDR3 has 14 residues.

The rearrangement joins TRBV19 to TRBJ2-1, with TRBD2 as a possible D gene (5 bases). The length of the CDR3 is 16 residues. Trimming removed 3 bases at V and 6 bases at J, with 18 bases between. Germline CDR1 is LNHDA and CDR2 is SQIVND (reference sequence). The DNA for the CDR3 is TGTGCCAGTAGTATTCAGGACCGGGGATTCGGCAATGAGCAGTTCTTC. The encoded protein is CASSIQDRGFGNEQFF.

The gene calls are TRBV19 and TRBJ1-2; D gene unclear. The germline CDR1 and CDR2 sequences are LNHDA and SQIVND (reference sequence). V lost 7 bases and J 7 bases, leaving 13 bases between the germline ends. This CDR3 spans 12 amino acids. CDR3 in amino acids: CASKPPGSGYTF. CDR3 nucleotide sequence: TGTGCCAGTAAACCACCCGGGAGTGGCTACACCTTC.

The V call is TRBV7-6, the J call TRBJ1-2; a weak D match, TRBD1 (5 bases). The CDR3 has 15 residues. CDR1 is SGHVS, CDR2 FNYEAQ, per germline. Trimming cost V 5 bases and J 4 bases, with 17 bases left between them. The CDR3 coding sequence is TGTGCCAGCAGCCCAAGTCCTGGACACGTCTATGGCTACACCTTC. It yields the protein CASSPSPGHVYGYTF.

The J gene is TRBJ1-1, the V gene TRBV19; D might be TRBD1 (5 bases). Trimming left V 3 bases short and J 6 bases short, with 14 bases between. This CDR3 comprises 14 residues. Germline V gives CDR1 LNHDA, CDR2 SQIVND (reference sequence). CDR3 DNA sequence: TGTGCCAGTAGTATTGAGCAGGGTGGGGCTGAAGCTTTCTTT. The encoded protein is CASSIEQGGAEAFF.

Only one count was recorded for this clone. The V and J genes are TRBV12-3 or TRBV12-4 and TRBJ1-5; D is ambiguous. V lost 5 bases, J lost 6 bases, and 8 bases lay in between. The CDR3 covers 12 residues. The CDR3 is CASSHKGQPQHF. The CDR3 DNA reads as TGTGCCAGCAGTCACAAAGGTCAGCCCCAGCATTTT.

The chain uses TRBV6-2 or TRBV6-3 and TRBJ2-5, with D hard to call. V was trimmed by 1 base and J by 3 bases, leaving 6 bases between them. Looked up from germline, CDR1 is MNHEY and CDR2 is SVGEGT. This CDR3 is built from 13 residues. The CDR3 DNA is TGTGCCAGCAGTTACTGGGCAGAAGAGACCCAGTACTTC. Protein: CASSYWAEETQYF.

V and J are TRBV28 and TRBJ2-1; TRBD2 agrees at 11 bases. Germline loops: CDR1 MDHEN, CDR2 SYDVKM. V lost 6 bases and J lost 2; bases outside the gene matches: 3. The CDR3 spans 15 residues. As DNA, the CDR3 is TGTGCCAGCAGCTCTAGCGGGGGGACCTACAATGAGCAGTTCTTC. Its protein product is CASSSSGGTYNEQFF.

V is TRBV11-2 and J is TRBJ1-5, with D unresolved. Trimming shortened V by 2 bases and J by 2 bases, and 13 bases separated the two germline ends. The CDR3 spans 16 residues. Per germline, CDR1 SGHAT and CDR2 FQNNGV. The CDR3 reads CASSLISAWGNQPQHF. In DNA form, the CDR3 reads TGTGCCAGCAGCTTAATATCGGCGTGGGGCAATCAGCCCCAGCATTTT.

CDR3 sequence: CASSLDRARNEQFF. DNA of the CDR3: TGTGCCAGCAGCTTAGATCGGGCGAGGAATGAGCAGTTCTTC. The chain couples TRBV11-3 to TRBJ2-1; unclear D gene. The CDR3 extends over 14 amino acids. Deletions cut 0 bases from V and 7 bases from J, with 10 bases between. Germline V gene data show CDR1 as SGHNT and CDR2 as YENEEA.

This chain links TRBV27 with TRBJ1-1; 11 bases are a match to TRBD1. Trimming removed 5 bases from V and 1 base from J; junction bases left unmatched: 9. The CDR3 runs to 17 residues. Per germline, CDR1 MNHEY and CDR2 SMNVEV (reference sequence). The CDR3 loop is CASSRHRTGGGNTEAFF. The DNA for the CDR3 is TGTGCCAGCAGTCGCCACCGGACAGGGGGCGGGAACACTGAAGCTTTCTTT.

The J gene is TRBJ2-1, the V gene TRBV5-1; D is ambiguous. The CDR3 extends over 13 amino acids. Trimming pared 1 base from V and 6 bases from J, leaving 8 bases between. Germline loops: CDR1 SGHRS, CDR2 YFSETQ. CDR3 nucleotides: TGCGCCAGCAGCTTGTGGCAGTCCAATGAGCAGTTCTTC. Protein sequence: CASSLWQSNEQFF.

The J gene is TRBJ1-5, the V gene TRBV4-2; weak D call: TRBD1 (6 bases). Germline loops: CDR1 LGHNA, CDR2 YNFKEQ. This CDR3 is built from 15 residues. Trimming removed 1 base from V and 6 bases from J, with 13 bases in between. CDR3 DNA: TGTGCCAGCAGCCAAGGCAACGGGGGCTTTCAGCCCCAGCATTTT. Translated, it gives CASSQGNGGFQPQHF.